The 30 T cell receptor beta chains below were found in one sample sequenced in a study of technical replicates of blood from several donors. Clones were sequenced by immunoSEQ multiplex PCR, and TCRdb holds only the in-frame ones, with some missing. The sample records about 74,000 clones, more than 80% being singletons. Sequencing input: PBMCs. These receptors were taken from a human donor in good health. Some clones in this sample may be carry-over from other donors' samples.

The chain has TRBV25-1 and TRBJ2-2; 10 nucleotides match TRBD1. After removal of 2 bases from V and 6 bases from J, the junction contained 6 bases not matched to a gene. Germline V CDR1 and CDR2: MGHDK, SYGVNS. This CDR3 region has 16 residues. This chain's CDR3 is CASSETRQGAAGELFF. CDR3 in DNA: TGTGCCAGCAGTGAAACCCGACAGGGGGCCGCCGGGGAGCTGTTTTTT.

V is TRBV9 and J is TRBJ1-6, with D possibly being TRBD1 (6 bases). This CDR3 comprises 14 residues. With 1 base removed from V and 6 bases from J, the gap between germline ends came to 8 bases. The germline V gene encodes CDR1 SGDLS and CDR2 YYNGEE. This CDR3 is CASSVHRVNSPLHF. The DNA of the CDR3 is TGTGCCAGCAGCGTACACAGGGTTAATTCACCCCTCCACTTT. Full variable domain (outside the CDR3, taken from reference TRBV9 and TRBJ1-6): DSGVTQTPKHLITATGQRVTLRCSPRSGDLSVYWYQQSLDQGLQFLIQYYNGEERAKGNILERFSAQQFPDLHSELNLSSLELGDSALYFCASSVHRVNSPLHFGNGTRLTVT.

The rearrangement uses TRBV7-2 and TRBJ1-6; 8 positions match TRBD1. This CDR3 comprises 15 residues. Germline CDR1 is SGHTA and CDR2 is FQGNSA. The J segment lost 10 bases and the V segment lost 3 bases, leaving 8 bases of the junction unmatched. CDR3 residues: CASSFTGGLRSPLHF. The CDR3 DNA reads as TGTGCCAGCAGCTTCACAGGGGGTTTAAGGTCACCCCTCCACTTT.

The chain uses TRBV4-1 and TRBJ1-2; TRBD1 agrees at 7 bases. V lost 4 bases to trimming and J lost 1 base; unmatched junction nucleotides: 6. The germline V gene has CDR1 MGHRA and CDR2 YSYEKL. The CDR3 covers 15 residues. The CDR3 DNA is TGCGCCAGCAGCCGCAAAAGACAGGGTAACTATGGCTACACCTTC. Its protein product is CASSRKRQGNYGYTF.

V is TRBV4-1 and J is TRBJ1-1; 9 positions match TRBD1. This CDR3 contains 16 residues. V dropped 0 bases and J dropped 2; count of bases not matched to a gene: 4. The germline V gene encodes CDR1 MGHRA and CDR2 YSYEKL. As DNA, the CDR3 is TGCGCCAGCAGCCAAGAAACAGGGGGCGGAAACACTGAAGCTTTCTTT. Its protein is CASSQETGGGNTEAFF.

This clone was seen only a few times. This sequence joins TRBV7-2 and TRBJ1-5; D remains unclear. This CDR3 has 12 residues. V lost 5 bases and J lost 3, with 5 bases in between. Germline assignment: CDR1 SGHTA and CDR2 FQGNSA. The CDR3, as DNA: TGTGCCAGCAGCGACTTCAATCAGCCCCAGCATTTT. Protein: CASSDFNQPQHF.

The J gene is TRBJ2-6, the V gene TRBV5-6; D is unclear. There are 13 residues in the CDR3. The ends were cut back, 4 bases at V and 1 base at J, with 3 bases in the middle. The germline gives CDR1 SGHDT, CDR2 YYEEEE. CDR3 sequence reads: CASSPSGANVLTF. The CDR3 nucleotides are TGTGCCAGCAGCCCTTCTGGGGCCAACGTCCTGACTTTC. The whole variable domain, remainder taken from reference TRBV5-6 and TRBJ2-6, is DAGVTQSPTHLIKTRGQQVTLRCSPKSGHDTVSWYQQALGQGPQFIFQYYEEEERQRGNFPDRFSGHQFPNYSSELNVNALLLGDSALYLCASSPSGANVLTFGAGSRLTVL.

The rearrangement links TRBV6-1 to TRBJ2-5, with TRBD2 as a possible D gene (5 bases). The CDR3 is 16 residues long. The germline V gene encodes CDR1 MNHNS and CDR2 SASEGT. Trimming pared 1 base from V and 1 base from J, leaving 13 bases between. CDR3: CASSEEDRRFQETQYF. The CDR3 DNA is TGTGCCAGCAGTGAAGAAGACCGGAGGTTCCAAGAGACCCAGTACTTC.

This clone was seen a few times. This chain uses TRBV5-1 with TRBJ2-5; 10 positions match TRBD2. The germline gives CDR1 SGHRS, CDR2 YFSETQ. The CDR3 spans 17 residues. Trimming removed 7 bases from V and 4 bases from J; junction bases left unmatched: 16. Here the CDR3 reads CASSQRVAGGAGETQYF. CDR3 sequence (DNA): TGCGCCAGCTCGCAGCGGGTAGCGGGAGGAGCGGGAGAGACCCAGTACTTC.

This chain uses TRBV2 with TRBJ1-6; D gene uncertain. Germline CDR1 is SNHLY and CDR2 is FYNNEI. Trimming took 8 bases from V and 4 from J, leaving 15 bases between them. The CDR3 consists of 15 residues. The CDR3 DNA reads TGTGCCAGCGGCCGGACTACGCCGTATAATTCACCCCTCCACTTT. Its protein product is CASGRTTPYNSPLHF.

The chain's CDR3 is CASTGREQYF. DNA of the CDR3: TGTGCCAGCACGGGTAGGGAGCAGTACTTC. The chain has TRBV9 and TRBJ2-7; D remains ambiguous. Germline CDR1 is SGDLS and CDR2 is YYNGEE. V lost 6 bases and J 7 bases, leaving 8 bases between the germline ends. There are 10 residues in the CDR3. The full variable domain, with the rest looked up from reference TRBV9 and TRBJ2-7, is DSGVTQTPKHLITATGQRVTLRCSPRSGDLSVYWYQQSLDQGLQFLIQYYNGEERAKGNILERFSAQQFPDLHSELNLSSLELGDSALYFCASTGREQYFGPGTRLTVT.

This clone was detected a few times. Different DNA sequences within this sample yield the same CDR3. In DNA, the CDR3 is TGCGCCAGCAGCTCGGGACAGGGAGGAACTGAAGCTTTCTTT. Amino acids: CASSSGQGGTEAFF. This chain links TRBV5-1 with TRBJ1-1, with 9 bases identical to TRBD1. The germline V gene encodes CDR1 SGHRS and CDR2 YFSETQ. J gave up 5 bases and V 3 bases, and 5 bases lay outside the gene matches. CDR3 length equals 14 residues.

The chain is built from TRBV4-1 and TRBJ2-7, with 10 bases matching TRBD2. The CDR3 runs 16 residues. V trimming: 0 bases; J trimming: 4 bases; junction bases outside the gene matches: 6. The germline CDR1 and CDR2 sequences are MGHRA and YSYEKL. This CDR3 is CASSQEKREGRYEQYF. The CDR3 DNA is TGCGCCAGCAGCCAAGAAAAGCGGGAGGGCCGGTACGAGCAGTACTTC.

This chain uses TRBV6-5 with TRBJ1-2, with D possibly TRBD1 on 5 matching bases. Trimming removed 5 bases at V and 8 bases at J, with 12 bases between. The CDR3 is 12 residues long. The germline gives CDR1 MNHEY, CDR2 SVGAGI. Here the CDR3 reads CASSTGDRGYTF. DNA for the CDR3: TGTGCCAGCAGTACGGGGGATCGGGGCTACACCTTC.

The J gene is TRBJ2-3, the V gene TRBV2; 7 positions agree with TRBD2. Germline V lookup: CDR1 SNHLY, CDR2 FYNNEI. CDR3 length equals 14 residues. CDR3 in DNA: TGTGCAGACGGGGAGGGCCAAAGCACAGATACGCAGTATTTT. Its protein product is CADGEGQSTDTQYF.

This chain connects TRBV7-6 to TRBJ2-1; tentative D call: TRBD2 (5 bases). The CDR3 spans 15 residues. V dropped 5 bases and J dropped 0 bases, with 11 bases sitting between them. Germline lookup yields CDR1 SGHVS and CDR2 FNYEAQ. This CDR3 reads CASSHSVSSYNEQFF. For the CDR3, the DNA is TGTGCCAGCAGCCATAGCGTAAGCTCCTACAATGAGCAGTTCTTC.

V usage is TRBV4-3 and J usage is TRBJ2-2; D is perhaps TRBD2 (6 bases). CDR3 length equals 17 residues. CDR1 LGHNA and CDR2 YSLEER come from the germline V gene. The germline V and J ends were trimmed by 0 bases and 8 bases, with 19 bases remaining between them. The chain's CDR3 is CASSQDPPPGVGGELFF. The CDR3 region has the DNA TGCGCCAGCAGCCAAGATCCCCCCCCGGGGGTAGGTGGGGAGCTGTTTTTT.

The J gene is TRBJ2-7, the V gene TRBV9; tentative D call: TRBD2 (6 bases). Germline V gene sequence: CDR1 SGDLS, CDR2 YYNGEE. There are 15 residues in the CDR3. The V and J ends lost 4 bases and 2 bases respectively, with 16 bases between them. This CDR3 reads CASSPTSSGAYEQYF. In DNA form, the CDR3 reads TGTGCCAGCAGCCCGACTAGTTCGGGGGCCTACGAGCAGTACTTC.

The chain uses TRBV28 and TRBJ2-7, with 7 bases aligning to TRBD1. Germline-derived CDR1 and CDR2 are MDHEN and SYDVKM. The CDR3 loop spans 16 amino acids. V dropped 2 bases and J dropped 7; count of bases not matched to a gene: 14. This chain's CDR3 is CASSLAPSQQGKEQYF. Written as DNA, the CDR3 is TGTGCCAGCAGTTTAGCCCCATCCCAACAGGGGAAGGAGCAGTACTTC.

V is TRBV11-2 and J is TRBJ2-7; a possible D gene is TRBD2 (5 bases). Between the trimmed V and J ends, which lost 5 bases and 0 bases, there was a span of 17 bases. Germline values: CDR1 SGHAT, CDR2 FQNNGV. This CDR3 comprises 16 residues. The CDR3 DNA is TGTGCCAGCAGCCGTCCGGGATGGTCTAGCTCCTACGAGCAGTACTTC. This translates into CASSRPGWSSSYEQYF.

This sequence joins TRBV2 and TRBJ1-4, with a possible D match to TRBD1 (5 bases). V was clipped by 5 bases and J by 3 bases, with 13 bases between them. The CDR3 covers 15 residues. Per the germline V gene, CDR1 is SNHLY and CDR2 is FYNNEI. CDR3 in DNA: TGTGCCAGCAGTCGTGAAAGGGGTTCTAATGAAAAACTGTTTTTT. Its translation: CASSRERGSNEKLFF.

V is TRBV7-8 and J is TRBJ1-1; perhaps TRBD1 as D (6 bases). The CDR3 covers 16 residues. Germline-derived CDR1 and CDR2 are SGHVS and FQNEAQ. V was shortened by 7 bases and J by 1 base, with 19 bases between the two germline ends. CDR3 protein: CASINIFNRENTEAFF. For the CDR3, the DNA is TGTGCCAGCATAAACATCTTCAACAGGGAGAACACTGAAGCTTTCTTT.

The chain combines TRBV19 with TRBJ1-2; 8 bases are shared with TRBD1. CDR1 LNHDA and CDR2 SQIVND come from the germline V gene (reference sequence). V was clipped by 6 bases and J by 7 bases; unmatched bases: 10. The CDR3 extends over 14 amino acids. In DNA, the CDR3 is TGTGCCAGTAGCGCCATGGGACAGGTGCTTGGCTACACCTTC. As protein: CASSAMGQVLGYTF. The variable domain in full, completed from reference TRBV19 and TRBJ1-2, reads DGGITQSPKYLFRKEGQNVTLSCEQNLNHDAMYWYRQDPGQGLRLIYYSQIVNDFQKGDIAEGYSVSREKKESFPLTVTSAQKNPTAFYLCASSAMGQVLGYTFGSGTRLTVV.

V and J are TRBV7-3 and TRBJ2-3; TRBD2 aligns across 9 bases. J lost 3 bases, V lost 2 bases, and 12 bases had no gene match. The CDR3 consists of 18 residues. The germline gives CDR1 SGHTA, CDR2 FQGTGA. In DNA form, the CDR3 reads TGTGCCAGCAGCTTAGGGGTTAGCGGGAGTAGGTCGACAGATACGCAGTATTTT. Residues: CASSLGVSGSRSTDTQYF.

This clone came up a few times. The rearrangement links TRBV4-1 to TRBJ2-3; 7 nucleotides agree with TRBD2. Germline values: CDR1 MGHRA, CDR2 YSYEKL. V shed 3 bases and J 6 bases; nucleotides not matched to a gene: 9. This CDR3 is 15 amino acids long. The CDR3 loop is CASSHLAEVGDTQYF. The CDR3 nucleotides read TGCGCCAGCAGCCATCTAGCGGAGGTCGGGGATACGCAGTATTTT.

This clone was seen more than once but under ten times. The rearrangement joins TRBV10-3 to TRBJ1-5; D is undetermined. Trimming pared 2 bases from V and 7 bases from J, leaving 15 bases between. The CDR3 has 15 residues. CDR1 is ENHRY, CDR2 SYGVKD, per germline. The CDR3 coding sequence is TGTGCCATCAGTGAGCGGGCGGGGATAGAGCAGCCCCAGCATTTT. This sequence encodes CAISERAGIEQPQHF.

In this sample, this clone turned up a few times. The chain recombines TRBV6-5 with TRBJ1-5, with D perhaps matching TRBD1 (6 bases). The CDR3 is 14 amino acids. Germline CDR1 MNHEY, CDR2 SVGAGI. V dropped 6 bases and J dropped 1 base, with 10 bases sitting between them. CDR3 loop: CASRRGTSNQPQHF. Here the CDR3 DNA reads TGTGCCAGCAGAAGGGGGACGAGCAATCAGCCCCAGCATTTT.

This clone was found once. The genes are TRBV4-3 and TRBJ2-2; 7 bases match TRBD2. The CDR3 runs 17 residues. CDR1 LGHNA and CDR2 YSLEER come from the germline V gene. Germline trimming cut 3 bases from V and 7 bases from J; bases unmatched to any gene: 14. CDR3 nucleotides: TGCGCCAGCAGCCACCAGCCTGCGGGAGTTCGCGTCGGGGAGCTGTTTTTT. Amino acid sequence: CASSHQPAGVRVGELFF.

The CDR3 reads CASSPGTALYNEQFF. The CDR3 nucleotides read TGTGCCAGCAGCCCCGGGACAGCTCTTTACAATGAGCAGTTCTTC. This sequence joins TRBV2 and TRBJ2-1, with TRBD1 matching over 7 bases. The CDR3 consists of 15 residues. Germline V gives CDR1 SNHLY, CDR2 FYNNEI. Trimming removed 6 bases from V and 4 bases from J; junction bases left unmatched: 9.

Written as DNA, the CDR3 is TGTGCCAGCAGCCTAACTAGCGCCCAGCCGTGGAATGAGCAGTTCTTC. It is translated as CASSLTSAQPWNEQFF. V and J are TRBV7-2 and TRBJ2-1, with 7 bases aligning to TRBD2. CDR1 and CDR2 from the germline V gene are SGHTA and FQGNSA. This CDR3 has 16 amino acids. The junction had 14 bases not matched to a gene; V was cut back by 5 bases and J by 7 bases.